This T cell receptor beta chain stems from a study of blood T cell repertoires in COVID-19. Whole-study context: Samples taken during acute and convalescent COVID-19 were collected in the United States, Italy and Spain. T cells, B-cell-depleted T cells, or PBMCs provided the cDNA or gDNA that served as material.

Authors' analysis steps: Reference gene primer amplification yielded estimated nucleated cell counts. Using immunoSEQ multiplex PCR, the repertoire was profiled, and TCRdb retains in-frame clones only, with some absent. D and trimming come from the DNA, and the V and J calls and clone size come from that table. The table includes 90,000 to 120,000 clones, more than 80% detected once. CDR1 SGHRS and CDR2 YFSETQ come from the germline V gene. The ends lost 5 bases at V and 5 bases at J; junction bases unmatched: 9. This CDR3 is built from 15 residues. The clonotype originates from a woman of 80 years or more with acute or convalescent COVID-19. The genes are TRBV5-1 and TRBJ1-2; 10 bases line up with TRBD1. Sequenced input: peripheral blood. CDR3 sequence: CASRSETGGGYGYTF. The CDR3 DNA reads TGCGCCAGCAGAAGTGAGACAGGGGGCGGATATGGCTACACCTTC.